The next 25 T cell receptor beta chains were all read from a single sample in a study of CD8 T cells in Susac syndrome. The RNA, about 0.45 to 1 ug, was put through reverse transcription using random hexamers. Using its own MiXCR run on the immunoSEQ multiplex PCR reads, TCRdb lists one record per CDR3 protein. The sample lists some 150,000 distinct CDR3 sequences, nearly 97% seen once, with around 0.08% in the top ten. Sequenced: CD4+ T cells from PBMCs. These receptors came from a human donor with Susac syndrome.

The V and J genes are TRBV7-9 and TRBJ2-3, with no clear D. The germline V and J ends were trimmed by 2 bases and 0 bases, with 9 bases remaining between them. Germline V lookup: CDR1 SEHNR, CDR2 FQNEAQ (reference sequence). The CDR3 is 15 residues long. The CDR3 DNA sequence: TGTGCCAGCAGCTTAACCCAAACTAGCACAGATACGCAGTATTTT. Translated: CASSLTQTSTDTQYF.

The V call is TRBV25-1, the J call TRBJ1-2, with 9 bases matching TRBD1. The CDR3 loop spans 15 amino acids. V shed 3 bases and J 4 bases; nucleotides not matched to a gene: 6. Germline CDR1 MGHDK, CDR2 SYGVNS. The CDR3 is CASSELTGGSYGYTF. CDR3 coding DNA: TGTGCCAGCAGTGAGCTGACAGGGGGGTCCTATGGCTACACCTTC.

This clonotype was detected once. CDR3 loop: CSGRTEGSQNYF. Here the CDR3 DNA reads TGCAGCGGCCGTACCGAGGGGTCCCAAAACTATTTT. The chain carries TRBV29-1 and TRBJ1-3; TRBD1 might be the D (5 bases). The CDR3 runs to 12 residues. The V end lost 7 bases, the J end lost 16 bases, and 23 bases lay between the germline ends. Germline V gene sequence: CDR1 SQVTM, CDR2 ANQGSEA.

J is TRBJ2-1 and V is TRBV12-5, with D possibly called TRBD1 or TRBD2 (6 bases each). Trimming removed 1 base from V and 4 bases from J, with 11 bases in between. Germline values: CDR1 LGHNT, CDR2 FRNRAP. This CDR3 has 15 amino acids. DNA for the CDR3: TGTGCTAGTGGTTTGGGCGGGACACCTTACAATGAGCAGTTCTTC. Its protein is CASGLGGTPYNEQFF.

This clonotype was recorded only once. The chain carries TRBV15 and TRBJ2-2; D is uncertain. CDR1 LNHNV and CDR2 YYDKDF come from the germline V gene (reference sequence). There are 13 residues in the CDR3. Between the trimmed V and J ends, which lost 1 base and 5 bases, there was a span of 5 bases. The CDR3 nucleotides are TGTGCCACCAGCAGAGCCGATACCGGGGAGCTGTTTTTT. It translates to CATSRADTGELFF.

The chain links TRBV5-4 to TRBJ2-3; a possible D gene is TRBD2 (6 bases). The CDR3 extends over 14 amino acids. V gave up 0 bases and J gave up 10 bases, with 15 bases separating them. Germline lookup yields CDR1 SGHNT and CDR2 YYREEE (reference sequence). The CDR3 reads CASSLELASNPQYF. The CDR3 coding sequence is TGTGCCAGCAGCTTGGAACTAGCTTCCAATCCGCAGTATTTT.

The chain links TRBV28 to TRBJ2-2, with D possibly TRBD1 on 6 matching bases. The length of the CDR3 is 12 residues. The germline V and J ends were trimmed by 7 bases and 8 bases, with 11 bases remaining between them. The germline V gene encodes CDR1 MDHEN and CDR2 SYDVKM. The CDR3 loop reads CASKQGMGELFF. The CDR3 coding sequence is TGTGCCAGCAAGCAGGGGATGGGGGAGCTGTTTTTT.

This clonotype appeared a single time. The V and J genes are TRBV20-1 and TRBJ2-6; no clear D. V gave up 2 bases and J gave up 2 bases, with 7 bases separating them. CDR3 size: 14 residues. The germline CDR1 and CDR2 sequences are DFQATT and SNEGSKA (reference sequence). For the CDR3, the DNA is TGCAGTGCTAGATCGAACGCTGGGGCCAACGTCCTGACTTTC. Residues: CSARSNAGANVLTF.

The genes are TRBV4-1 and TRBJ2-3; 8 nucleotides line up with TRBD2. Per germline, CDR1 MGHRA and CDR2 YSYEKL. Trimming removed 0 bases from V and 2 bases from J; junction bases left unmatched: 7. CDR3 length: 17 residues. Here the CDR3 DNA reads TGCGCCAGCAGCCAAGATCTAGGCGGGAGGATCACAGATACGCAGTATTTT. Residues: CASSQDLGGRITDTQYF.

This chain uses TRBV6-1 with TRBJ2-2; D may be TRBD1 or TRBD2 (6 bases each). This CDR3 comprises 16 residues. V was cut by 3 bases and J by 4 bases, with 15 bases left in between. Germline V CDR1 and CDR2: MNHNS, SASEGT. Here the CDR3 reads CASSEGQGRPTGELFF. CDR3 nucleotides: TGTGCCAGCAGTGAGGGTCAGGGGAGGCCCACCGGGGAGCTGTTTTTT.

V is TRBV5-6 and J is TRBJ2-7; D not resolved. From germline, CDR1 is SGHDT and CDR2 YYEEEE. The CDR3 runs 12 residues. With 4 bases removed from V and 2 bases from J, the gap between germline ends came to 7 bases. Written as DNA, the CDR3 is TGTGCCAGCAGCCGACTTACCTACGAGCAGTACTTC. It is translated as CASSRLTYEQYF.

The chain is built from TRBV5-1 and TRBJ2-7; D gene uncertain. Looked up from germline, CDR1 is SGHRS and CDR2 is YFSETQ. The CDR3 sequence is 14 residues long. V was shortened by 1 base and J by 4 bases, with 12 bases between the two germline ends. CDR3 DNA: TGCGCCAGCAGCTTGACAGCGTCCGGGTACGAGCAGTACTTC. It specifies CASSLTASGYEQYF.

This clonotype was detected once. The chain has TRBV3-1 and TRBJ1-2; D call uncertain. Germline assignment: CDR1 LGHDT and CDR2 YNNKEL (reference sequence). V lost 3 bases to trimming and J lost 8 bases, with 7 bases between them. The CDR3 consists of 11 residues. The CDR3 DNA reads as TGTGCCAGCAGCCATGCAGGCGGCTACACCTTC. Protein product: CASSHAGGYTF.

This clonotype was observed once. CDR3 region: CASSPQLIITNYGYTF. The CDR3 DNA is TGTGCCAGCAGCCCACAGCTAATTATTACTAACTATGGCTACACCTTC. The gene calls are TRBV7-2 and TRBJ1-2, with unresolved D. V gave up 5 bases and J gave up 0 bases, with 16 bases separating them. This CDR3 region has 16 residues. Germline CDR1 and CDR2: SGHTA and FQGNSA.

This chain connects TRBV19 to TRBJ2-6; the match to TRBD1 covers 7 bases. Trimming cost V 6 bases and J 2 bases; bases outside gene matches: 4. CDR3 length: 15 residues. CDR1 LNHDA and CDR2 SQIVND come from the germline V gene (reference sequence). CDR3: CASSQTGTGANVLTF. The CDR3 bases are TGTGCCAGTAGCCAGACAGGGACTGGGGCCAACGTCCTGACTTTC.

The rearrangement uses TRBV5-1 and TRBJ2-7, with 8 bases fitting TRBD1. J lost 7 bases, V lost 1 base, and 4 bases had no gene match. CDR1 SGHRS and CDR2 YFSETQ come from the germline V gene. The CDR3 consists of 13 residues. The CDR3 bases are TGCGCCAGCAGCTTGTTTACAGGGGGTGAGCAGTACTTC. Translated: CASSLFTGGEQYF.

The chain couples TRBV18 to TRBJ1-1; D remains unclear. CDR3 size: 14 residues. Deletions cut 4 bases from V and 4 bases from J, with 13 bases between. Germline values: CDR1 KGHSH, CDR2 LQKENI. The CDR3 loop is CASSQRAGGTEAFF. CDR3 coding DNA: TGTGCCAGCTCACAACGGGCGGGTGGCACTGAAGCTTTCTTT.

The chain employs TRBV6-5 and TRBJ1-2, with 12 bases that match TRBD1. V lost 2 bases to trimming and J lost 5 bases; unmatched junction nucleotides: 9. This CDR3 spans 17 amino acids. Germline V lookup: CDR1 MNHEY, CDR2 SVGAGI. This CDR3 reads CASSYLSRDRGLYGYTF. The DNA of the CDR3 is TGTGCCAGCAGTTACCTGAGCCGGGACAGGGGGCTATATGGCTACACCTTC.

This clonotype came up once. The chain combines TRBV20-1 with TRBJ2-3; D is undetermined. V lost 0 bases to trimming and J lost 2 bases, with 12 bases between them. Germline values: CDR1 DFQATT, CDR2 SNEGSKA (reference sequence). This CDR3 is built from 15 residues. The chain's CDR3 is CSAREPATLTDTQYF. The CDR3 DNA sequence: TGCAGTGCTAGAGAACCCGCGACCCTCACAGATACGCAGTATTTT.

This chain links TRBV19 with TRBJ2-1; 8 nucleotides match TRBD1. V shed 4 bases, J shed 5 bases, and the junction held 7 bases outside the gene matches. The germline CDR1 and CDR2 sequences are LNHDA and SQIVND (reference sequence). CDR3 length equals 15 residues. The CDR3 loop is CASSKRQGTDNEQFF. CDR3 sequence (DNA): TGTGCCAGTAGTAAGAGACAGGGGACCGACAATGAGCAGTTCTTC.

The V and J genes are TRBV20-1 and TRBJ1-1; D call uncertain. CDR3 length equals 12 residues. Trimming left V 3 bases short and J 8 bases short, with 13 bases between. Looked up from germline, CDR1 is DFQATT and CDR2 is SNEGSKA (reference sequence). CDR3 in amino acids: CSARAQFFEAFF. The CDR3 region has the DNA TGCAGTGCTAGGGCACAGTTTTTCGAAGCTTTCTTT.

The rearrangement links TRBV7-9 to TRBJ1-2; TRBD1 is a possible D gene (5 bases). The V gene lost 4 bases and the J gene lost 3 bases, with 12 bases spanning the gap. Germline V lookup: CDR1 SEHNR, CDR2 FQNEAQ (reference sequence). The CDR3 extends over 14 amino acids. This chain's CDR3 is CASSSEVGHYGYTF. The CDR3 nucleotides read TGTGCCAGCAGCTCCGAGGTGGGGCACTATGGCTACACCTTC.

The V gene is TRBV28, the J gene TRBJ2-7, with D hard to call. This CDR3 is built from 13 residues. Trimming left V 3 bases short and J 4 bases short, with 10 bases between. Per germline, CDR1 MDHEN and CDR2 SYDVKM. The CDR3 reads CASSLPKSYEQYF. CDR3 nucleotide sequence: TGTGCCAGCAGTTTGCCCAAATCGTACGAGCAGTACTTC.

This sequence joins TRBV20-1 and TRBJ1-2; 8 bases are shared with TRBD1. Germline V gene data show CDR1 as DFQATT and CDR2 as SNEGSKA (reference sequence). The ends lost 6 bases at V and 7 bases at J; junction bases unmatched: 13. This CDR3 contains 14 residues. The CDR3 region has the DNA TGCAGTGCCTCACCTGGCAGGGGGCGAGGTGGCTACACCTTC. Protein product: CSASPGRGRGGYTF.

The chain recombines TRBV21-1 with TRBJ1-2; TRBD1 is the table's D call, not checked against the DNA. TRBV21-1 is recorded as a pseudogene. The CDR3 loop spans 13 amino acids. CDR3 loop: CASSNPRGYGYTF. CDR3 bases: TGTGCCAGCAGCAACCCGAGGGGATATGGCTACACCTTC.